These T cell receptor beta chains were read from a single sample in a study of control samples from healthy donors and cancer patients. Produced via immunoSEQ multiplex PCR; TCRdb's table is partial and in-frame only. This sample has about 92,000 clones; almost 85% occur once, and the top ten carry roughly 9.8%. The sample comprised blood. Source of these receptors: a woman aged 55 to 70 in good health. Each CDR3 is given without its conserved first and last residue. A D gene is named only where the DNA matches it firmly.

v_call d_call cdr3_aa
TRBV5-6 - ASSSPGYRGYT
TRBV5-4 - ASSPSRGTNEKLF
TRBV11-2 - ASSLGGGAGIEQF
TRBV6-4 - ASTRLEGSSYNEQF
TRBV29-1 TRBD1 SVLRDRGQTQY
TRBV21-1 - ASSKVATSTSSYNEQF
TRBV19 TRBD1 ASSKDRAGSNQPQH
TRBV7-2 - ASSSLTRGTGELF
TRBV6-5 TRBD1 ASRDTGGFYEQY
TRBV9 TRBD1 ASSGSGGVGTGELF
TRBV7-2 TRBD2 ASSRGTSANNEQF
TRBV5-4 - ASSASGTQYGYT
TRBV4-2 TRBD2 ASSPQGLASSEQY
TRBV6-2/TRBV6-3 - ASSYGVGASYEQY
TRBV24-1 - ATDSGTPGETQY
TRBV29-1 - SVTGNINEKLF
TRBV24-1 - ATSDRTYGYT
TRBV19 TRBD2 ASSNAGGPLAKNIQY
TRBV5-6 TRBD1 ASNNLGQLGGYGYT
TRBV5-1 TRBD1 ASRVGQGFYGYT
TRBV7-8 - ASSSGAAGSPLH
TRBV6-6 - ASKSTGLNTEAF
TRBV6-1 TRBD1 ASSEGQGSATNEKLF
TRBV6-5 - ASSYSSANTGELF
TRBV9 TRBD1 ASSGYRGRTEAF
TRBV19 TRBD1 ASSATGGFRYNEQF
TRBV5-6 - ASSLARGQPQH
TRBV5-1 - ASSWRGEFTDTQY
TRBV7-2 - ASRYRNSPLH
TRBV11-2 - ASSSGRINSPLH
TRBV21-1 - ASTPPWRGRAGTEAF
TRBV18 TRBD2 ASSPPTSNYEQY
TRBV6-5 - ASRGDPSYEQY
TRBV3-1/TRBV3-2 TRBD1 ASSSTGVEPQH
TRBV5-1 TRBD2 ASSLSGGRGNEQF
TRBV18 - ASSLRNSPLH
TRBV5-1 - ASSLQEPNEKLF
TRBV7-9 TRBD1 ASSIGTGVWETQY
TRBV18 - ASSPGGETEAF
TRBV6-2/TRBV6-3 - ASSPAWEQY